This TCR beta chain was identified in a study of cytomegalovirus exposure and HLA in healthy donors. The wider study: Earlier, 110 million or so unique TCR beta sequences were recovered from 200 million or so T cells by an analysis.

Whole-study findings and limits: Accurate prediction of most subjects' HLA-A and HLA-B alleles from TCR beta sequences was reported. An analysis done earlier found most TCR beta V segments productive about 90% or about 30% of the time.

To note about this clone: The antigen remains undetermined.

Per the germline V gene, CDR1 is SGHTA and CDR2 is FQGTGA. This CDR3 is 16 amino acids long. V lost 5 bases and J lost 1; bases outside the gene matches: 5. Both 60 Vbeta primers and 13 Jbeta primers went into the PCR. Clones were read by immunoSEQ multiplex PCR, and TCRdb kept only the in-frame ones, dropping some. The sample includes approximately 200,000 clones, under 90% seen only once; the top ten take 1% to 1.5%. V and J are TRBV7-3 and TRBJ2-3, with TRBD2 matching over 11 bases. This clonotype was obtained from a human donor in good health. The sequencing input was PBMCs. The CDR3 nucleotides are TGTGCCAGCAGCAGAGGGACTAGCGGCCGCACAGATACGCAGTATTTT. Translated: CASSRGTSGRTDTQYF.